This T cell receptor beta chain was documented in a study of spatial heterogeneity in lung cancer. About the study: Detection consistently captured more beta-chain sequences than alpha-chain sequences.

Time point given: sample taken at primary tumor resection. The cohort: around 79 early-stage, untreated non-small cell lung cancer patients. Unsorted samples of tumor, nontumor lung or frozen PBMC had their whole RNA sequenced. MiXCR, run by TCRdb on the 5' RACE reads, gives a single entry per CDR3 protein. The data contain approximately 40,000 distinct CDR3 sequences, nearly 7% of them singletons. The sample holds many counts of this clonotype. This TCR was recovered from a female donor with early-stage non-small cell lung cancer. Sample: PBMCs, taken at surgery.

CDR3 region: CAIRGLAGIGEQYF. CDR3 DNA: TGTGCCATCAGGGGACTAGCGGGAATCGGCGAGCAGTACTTC. V usage is TRBV10-3 and J usage is TRBJ2-7, with 13 nucleotides matching TRBD2. Germline V lookup: CDR1 ENHRY, CDR2 SYGVKD. The ends lost 6 bases at V and 6 bases at J; junction bases unmatched: 5. The CDR3 loop spans 14 amino acids.